This note documents a single T cell receptor (beta chain) sequence. Its specificity is unknown. The sample comes from a study of radiation and T cells in renal cell carcinoma. For the study at large: Nephrectomy followed 15 Gy stereotactic body radiation by 4 weeks. Study results and limitations: Baseline intratumoral clonotype presence is unknown without pretreatment biopsies. In blood, top tumor clones expanded by 2 weeks, shrinking by 4.

Sequenced by immunoSEQ multiplex PCR; TCRdb stores in-frame clones only, minus some. The repertoire holds 40,000 to 60,000 clones, roughly 80% seen once, with roughly 30% in the top ten. Time point reported: baseline pretreatment blood. Treatment noted: 15 Gy SBRT to primary tumor, nephrectomy 4 weeks later. Clear cell pathology was present in this patient's renal cell carcinoma. Trimming took 6 bases from V and 10 from J, leaving 16 bases between them. The CDR3 runs 13 residues. The germline CDR1 and CDR2 sequences are LNHDA and SQIVND (reference sequence). The specimen was blood, collected from a patient whose treatment included radiotherapy and nephrectomy. The chain employs TRBV19 and TRBJ2-1; a possible D gene is TRBD1 (6 bases). The sequence came from a woman in her sixties or seventies with renal cell carcinoma. CDR3 sequence: CASSRTERWEQFF. CDR3 coding DNA: TGTGCCAGTAGCCGGACAGAAAGATGGGAGCAGTTCTTC. The full variable domain, with the rest looked up from reference TRBV19 and TRBJ2-1, is DGGITQSPKYLFRKEGQNVTLSCEQNLNHDAMYWYRQDPGQGLRLIYYSQIVNDFQKGDIAEGYSVSREKKESFPLTVTSAQKNPTAFYLCASSRTERWEQFFGPGTRLTVL.